Shown below are 19 T cell receptor beta chains from a single sample sequenced in a study of technical replicates of blood from several donors. Libraries were prepared by immunoSEQ multiplex PCR; TCRdb keeps only in-frame clonotypes and omits some of them. The sample holds some 77,000 clones, roughly 96% seen once. Material for sequencing was T cells isolated from PBMCs. All receptors come from a human donor in good health.

The CDR3 nucleotides read TGCGCCAGCAGCCCCGAAGGGGTGCGGAGGGGAACCGGGGAGCTGTTTTTT. Protein product: CASSPEGVRRGTGELFF. The genes are TRBV5-1 and TRBJ2-2; weak D call: TRBD2 (6 bases). Per germline, CDR1 SGHRS and CDR2 YFSETQ. The length of the CDR3 is 17 residues. Trimming took 4 bases from V and 5 from J, leaving 21 bases between them.

This clone was detected only once. The J gene is TRBJ2-3, the V gene TRBV27, with 8 bases identical to TRBD2. The CDR3 contains 18 residues. CDR1 and CDR2 from the germline V gene are MNHEY and SMNVEV (reference sequence). Trimming cost V 2 bases and J 6 bases; bases outside gene matches: 16. CDR3 sequence reads: CASSLISSLAAYSDTQYF. CDR3 nucleotides: TGTGCCAGCAGTTTAATTTCCTCACTAGCGGCTTATTCCGATACGCAGTATTTT.

The rearrangement links TRBV27 to TRBJ2-3; TRBD2 might be the D (6 bases). CDR1 is MNHEY and CDR2 is SMNVEV in the germline V gene (reference sequence). V lost 3 bases to trimming and J lost 8 bases, with 15 bases between them. This CDR3 is built from 14 residues. CDR3 coding DNA: TGTGCCAGCAGTTTCTTCCCGCGGGGCCCTACGCAGTATTTT. This translates into CASSFFPRGPTQYF.

The chain's CDR3 is CASSLDPGGIQETQYF. The CDR3 coding sequence is TGCGCCAGCAGCTTGGATCCGGGGGGGATCCAAGAGACCCAGTACTTC. The rearrangement links TRBV5-1 to TRBJ2-5; 8 bases are shared with TRBD2. This CDR3 has 16 residues. V lost 0 bases and J lost 1; bases outside the gene matches: 5. Germline CDR1 and CDR2: SGHRS and YFSETQ.

This chain links TRBV10-2 with TRBJ2-7, with 13 bases fitting TRBD2. The CDR3 has 15 amino acids. V trimming: 4 bases; J trimming: 2 bases; junction bases outside the gene matches: 2. CDR1 and CDR2 (germline): WSHSY, SAAADI. CDR3 region: CASSGLAGGPYEQYF. Written as DNA, the CDR3 is TGCGCCAGCAGTGGACTAGCGGGGGGCCCCTACGAGCAGTACTTC.

The chain employs TRBV9 and TRBJ1-4; the D gene is possibly TRBD1 (5 bases). V lost 6 bases, J lost 4 bases, and 13 bases lay in between. The V gene's germline CDR1 is SGDLS and CDR2 YYNGEE. This CDR3 comprises 14 residues. The CDR3 coding sequence is TGTGCCAGCACTCCAGACAGTTATAATGAAAAACTGTTTTTT. It specifies CASTPDSYNEKLFF.

The chain couples TRBV7-2 to TRBJ1-2; no reliable D call. The CDR3 contains 13 residues. Trimming left V 5 bases short and J 7 bases short, with 14 bases between. Germline assignment: CDR1 SGHTA and CDR2 FQGNSA. The CDR3 DNA reads as TGTGCCAGCAGCCTACAGAAACACCGTGGCTACACCTTC. Its translation: CASSLQKHRGYTF. Based on the CDR3 plus reference TRBV7-2 and TRBJ1-2, the full variable domain is GAGVSQSPSNKVTEKGKDVELRCDPISGHTALYWYRQSLGQGLEFLIYFQGNSAPDKSGLPSDRFSAERTGGSVSTLTIQRTQQEDSAVYLCASSLQKHRGYTFGSGTRLTVV.

J is TRBJ2-1 and V is TRBV7-3, with a tentative D call TRBD2 (6 bases). Germline V lookup: CDR1 SGHTA, CDR2 FQGTGA. This CDR3 region has 13 residues. V was clipped by 5 bases and J by 5 bases, with 10 bases between them. For the CDR3, the DNA is TGTGCCAGCAGCCCGGGACTTCACAATGAGCAGTTCTTC. This sequence encodes CASSPGLHNEQFF.

This chain connects TRBV7-9 to TRBJ2-3; weak D call: TRBD1 (5 bases). Per germline, CDR1 SEHNR and CDR2 FQNEAQ (reference sequence). CDR3 size: 16 residues. Trimming removed 2 bases from V and 0 bases from J, with 12 bases in between. The CDR3 is CASSLLGAGSTDTQYF. The DNA of the CDR3 is TGTGCCAGCAGCTTATTAGGGGCAGGGAGCACAGATACGCAGTATTTT.

V usage is TRBV11-2 and J usage is TRBJ2-5; 11 positions match TRBD2. V shed 3 bases and J 1 base; nucleotides not matched to a gene: 1. The CDR3 totals 15 residues. Germline assignment: CDR1 SGHAT and CDR2 FQNNGV. The CDR3 sequence: CASSFGTSGQETQYF. CDR3 nucleotides: TGTGCCAGCAGCTTCGGGACTAGCGGCCAAGAGACCCAGTACTTC.

The chain joins TRBV28 to TRBJ1-1, with 8 bases that match TRBD1. The CDR3 is 12 amino acids. In germline, CDR1 is MDHEN, CDR2 SYDVKM. Trimming removed 6 bases from V and 7 bases from J; junction bases left unmatched: 4. In DNA, the CDR3 is TGTGCCAGCAGGGACAGGGCTGGTGAAGCTTTCTTT. Protein product: CASRDRAGEAFF. Variable domain in full (rest from reference TRBV28 and TRBJ1-1): DVKVTQSSRYLVKRTGEKVFLECVQDMDHENMFWYRQDPGLGLRLIYFSYDVKMKEKGDIPEGYSVSREKKERFSLILESASTNQTSMYLCASRDRAGEAFFGQGTRLTVV.

This chain joins TRBV18 and TRBJ1-1, with D possibly matching TRBD1 (6 bases). Trimming removed 3 bases at V and 0 bases at J, with 14 bases between. The CDR3 covers 16 residues. Germline values: CDR1 KGHSH, CDR2 LQKENI. The CDR3 is CASSPGQQVLNTEAFF. The CDR3 nucleotides read TGTGCCAGCTCACCCGGACAGCAAGTATTGAACACTGAAGCTTTCTTT.

V gene TRBV30 combines with J gene TRBJ1-5; no clear D gene. The CDR3 extends over 13 amino acids. Looked up from germline, CDR1 is GTSNPN and CDR2 is SVGIG (reference sequence). The V end was cut by 2 bases, the J end by 0 bases, with 5 bases between. The CDR3 here is CAWSQDSNQPQHF. In DNA form, the CDR3 reads TGTGCCTGGAGTCAGGATAGCAATCAGCCCCAGCATTTT.

This clone was recorded only once. The chain has TRBV4-2 and TRBJ2-3; 11 positions agree with TRBD2. This CDR3 has 15 amino acids. Germline CDR1 reads LGHNA; CDR2 reads YNFKEQ. Trimming took 2 bases from V and 5 from J; bases not matched to a gene: 3. The CDR3 DNA sequence: TGTGCCAGCAGCCAATCGCTAGCGGGAGGAGATACGCAGTATTTT. Amino acids: CASSQSLAGGDTQYF.

J is TRBJ1-4 and V is TRBV28, with a possible D match to TRBD1 (5 bases). The CDR3 loop spans 13 amino acids. Germline CDR1 and CDR2: MDHEN and SYDVKM. The germline V and J ends were trimmed by 1 base and 7 bases, with 7 bases remaining between them. The CDR3 DNA reads as TGTGCCAGCAGTTTATTTAGGGGTGAAAAACTGTTTTTT. Translation: CASSLFRGEKLFF.

V and J are TRBV6-5 and TRBJ1-1; a weak D match, TRBD1 (5 bases). This CDR3 is built from 13 residues. Germline loops: CDR1 MNHEY, CDR2 SVGAGI. V lost 5 bases, J lost 6 bases, and 13 bases lay in between. CDR3 sequence (DNA): TGTGCCAGCAGTCCCGGGACTTTCCCTGAAGCTTTCTTT. It translates to CASSPGTFPEAFF.

The chain uses TRBV18 and TRBJ1-2; possible D gene TRBD1, 5 bases. Germline V gene data show CDR1 as KGHSH and CDR2 as LQKENI. The CDR3 loop spans 13 amino acids. The V end lost 2 bases, the J end lost 4 bases, and 8 bases lay between the germline ends. The CDR3: CASSPSGLYGYTF. CDR3 nucleotide sequence: TGTGCCAGCTCACCATCAGGGCTCTATGGCTACACCTTC.

The chain recombines TRBV20-1 with TRBJ2-1; D is unclear. Trimming shortened V by 6 bases and J by 4 bases, and 4 bases separated the two germline ends. CDR1 is DFQATT, CDR2 SNEGSKA, per germline (reference sequence). This CDR3 comprises 10 residues. CDR3 in amino acids: CSAPYNEQFF. The CDR3 DNA reads as TGCAGTGCCCCATACAATGAGCAGTTCTTC.

This sequence joins TRBV6-5 and TRBJ1-1; D ambiguous. CDR3 length: 14 residues. From germline, CDR1 is MNHEY and CDR2 SVGAGI. The germline V and J ends were trimmed by 0 bases and 6 bases, with 11 bases remaining between them. The CDR3 DNA follows: TGTGCCAGCAGTTACTCCGGACTGTCCCCTGAAGCTTTCTTT. Its protein is CASSYSGLSPEAFF.